These T cell receptor beta chains were read from a single sample in a study of blood T cell repertoires in COVID-19. The repertoire was sequenced with immunoSEQ multiplex PCR; TCRdb's copy has only in-frame clones and lacks some. Of 150,000 to 200,000 clones listed, 70% to 90% were seen once; the top ten hold approximately 6.9%. The sequencing sample was made of peripheral blood. The receptors derive from a man older than 75 with COVID-19, enrolled during active disease. Both conserved end residues are part of each CDR3. A D gene is named only where the DNA matches it firmly. Clone size is given for some rows only: seen once, a few or many times, or a class if the clone is expanded.

v_gene	j_gene	abundance	d_gene	CDR3nt	CDR3aa
TRBV10-3	TRBJ2-7	NA	TRBD1	TGTGCCATCAGCGCCGGGACAGGCTCCTACGAGCAGTACTTC	CAISAGTGSYEQYF
TRBV3-1/TRBV3-2	TRBJ1-2	NA	NA	TGTGCCAGCAGCCAAGATCGGGGGGTCGACTATGGCTACACCTTC	CASSQDRGVDYGYTF
TRBV7-9	TRBJ1-5	few	NA	TGTGCCAGCAGCCCCTGGGACACCGAGGGGCCCCAGCATTTT	CASSPWDTEGPQHF
TRBV28	TRBJ1-4	few	NA	TGTGCCAGCAGTCCAAGACAGAGCAAACTGTTTTTT	CASSPRQSKLFF
TRBV2	TRBJ1-1	once	TRBD1	TGTGCCAGCACCGTCGACAGGGTGAACACTGAAGCTTTCTTT	CASTVDRVNTEAFF
TRBV7-6	TRBJ2-1	few	TRBD2	TGTGCCAGCAGCCGAGGGGAGGGCTCCTACAATGAGCAGTTCTTC	CASSRGEGSYNEQFF
TRBV3-1/TRBV3-2	TRBJ1-1	NA	NA	TGTGCCAGCAGCCCATCCTCAGGGGTTGAAGCTTTCTTT	CASSPSSGVEAFF
TRBV6-5	TRBJ1-5	NA	NA	TGTGCCAGCAGGTATACAGGGCTCAATCAGCCCCAGCATTTT	CASRYTGLNQPQHF
TRBV9	TRBJ1-6	NA	NA	TGTGCCAGCAGCTCAGGGACTAGCCCAAATTCACCCCTCCACTTT	CASSSGTSPNSPLHF
TRBV28	TRBJ1-6	NA	NA	TGTGCCAGCAGTTTAAGGCAGGTCAGTTCACCCCTCCACTTT	CASSLRQVSSPLHF
TRBV19	TRBJ1-3	NA	TRBD1	TGTGCCAGTAGCGATCGTACAGGGGGCTCAGGAAACACCATATATTTT	CASSDRTGGSGNTIYF
TRBV6-2/TRBV6-3	TRBJ2-1	NA	TRBD2	TGTGCCAGCAGCCTAGCGGGGGGAAATAAATACAATGAGCAGTTCTTC	CASSLAGGNKYNEQFF
TRBV6-2/TRBV6-3	TRBJ1-2	NA	NA	TGTGCCAGCAGTTACCAGGGGAAAGGCTACACCTTC	CASSYQGKGYTF
TRBV7-6	TRBJ1-1	NA	NA	TGTGCCAGCACGCCGGGGATACCGCCGAACACTGAAGCTTTCTTT	CASTPGIPPNTEAFF
TRBV9	TRBJ2-3	NA	NA	TGTGCCAGCAGCGTAGGTCTCAGCACAGATACGCAGTATTTT	CASSVGLSTDTQYF
TRBV2	TRBJ1-4	NA	TRBD1	TGTGCCAGCAGTGTACAGGGGGCGCCTGAAAAACTGTTTTTT	CASSVQGAPEKLFF
TRBV28	TRBJ1-2	NA	TRBD1	TGTGCCAGCGAAATTGGGACAGCCGGAGGGGGCTACACCTTC	CASEIGTAGGGYTF
TRBV3-1/TRBV3-2	TRBJ1-3	NA	NA	TGTGCCAGCAGCCAAGACGGTGCCATATATTTT	CASSQDGAIYF
TRBV11-3	TRBJ2-3	NA	NA	TGTGCCAGCAGAGGGGGGGAAACAGATACGCAGTATTTT	CASRGGETDTQYF
TRBV19	TRBJ1-1	NA	NA	TGTGCCAGTACCCCCTTGGACAATCCGAACACTGAAGCTTTCTTT	CASTPLDNPNTEAFF
TRBV19	TRBJ1-1	NA	NA	TGTGCCAGTAAGCACCCCGGACAGCAGAACACTGAAGCTTTCTTT	CASKHPGQQNTEAFF
TRBV6-2/TRBV6-3	TRBJ2-1	NA	NA	TGTGCCAGCAGCCGCCTCGGCAATGAGCAGTTCTTC	CASSRLGNEQFF
TRBV3-1/TRBV3-2	TRBJ1-3	NA	TRBD1	TGTGCCAGCAGCAAAACAGGGGGCGCCTCTGGAAACACCATATATTTT	CASSKTGGASGNTIYF
TRBV5-4	TRBJ2-5	NA	TRBD2	TGTGCCAGCAGCCCCTCCGGGACTAGCGAAGAGACCCAGTACTTC	CASSPSGTSEETQYF
TRBV24-1	TRBJ2-5	once	TRBD1	TGTGCCACCGCCCGACAGGGGGCCGGGGAGACCCAGTACTTC	CATARQGAGETQYF
TRBV5-6	TRBJ1-2	once	NA	TGTGCCAGCAGCTTTACAGGGTACAACTATGGCTACACCTTC	CASSFTGYNYGYTF
TRBV6-5	TRBJ1-3	NA	NA	TGTGCCAGCAGTCAGGGTAGGGTTGGAAACACCATATATTTT	CASSQGRVGNTIYF
TRBV5-1	TRBJ1-3	NA	NA	TGCGCCAGCAGCTTGGAACAGCTCACCTCTGGAAACACCATATATTTT	CASSLEQLTSGNTIYF
TRBV20-1	TRBJ1-1	NA	NA	TGCAGTGTCCGAGGTGTTCAAGCTTTCTTT	CSVRGVQAFF
TRBV6-2/TRBV6-3	TRBJ1-6	NA	NA	TGTGCCAGCAGTTACGGGGCATCGAATTCACCCCTCCACTTT	CASSYGASNSPLHF
TRBV5-5	TRBJ1-3	NA	NA	TGTGCCAGCAGCTTGCCTGGGCCCGGAAACACCATATATTTT	CASSLPGPGNTIYF
TRBV7-9	TRBJ2-6	once	TRBD2	TGTGCCAGCAGCCCCGTCCGGGGGGGCATTTCTGGGGCCAACGTCCTGACTTTC	CASSPVRGGISGANVLTF
TRBV28	TRBJ2-7	NA	TRBD2	TGTGCCAGCAGTTTCCTTCTGGGACTAGCGGACCCCTACGAGCAGTACTTC	CASSFLLGLADPYEQYF
TRBV7-9	TRBJ1-3	NA	NA	TGTGCCAGCAGCTTAGGTGCAGGGCGGTACTCTGGAAACACCATATATTTT	CASSLGAGRYSGNTIYF
TRBV6-1	TRBJ1-1	NA	NA	TGTGCCAGCAGTGAATGGTATCCGGGGGAGATGAACACTGAAGCTTTCTTT	CASSEWYPGEMNTEAFF
TRBV5-1	TRBJ1-2	few	TRBD1	TGCGCCAGCAGCTCGGGACAGGGGAACTATGGCTACACCTTC	CASSSGQGNYGYTF
TRBV3-1/TRBV3-2	TRBJ1-4	few	NA	TGTGCCAGCAGCGAGACGGGGAACAAAAATGAAAAACTGTTTTTT	CASSETGNKNEKLFF
TRBV2	TRBJ1-1	once	NA	TGTGCCAGCAGTGAAGCGCTTCCTGGGAGGGCTTTCTTT	CASSEALPGRAFF
TRBV9	TRBJ2-7	NA	TRBD1	TGTGCCAGCAGCGGAAGGAAGGGGGCTGCCTACGAGCAGTACTTC	CASSGRKGAAYEQYF
TRBV28	TRBJ1-5	NA	TRBD1	TGTGCCAGCCGACAGGGGCCGAATCAGCCCCAGCATTTT	CASRQGPNQPQHF
TRBV6-4	TRBJ2-3	NA	NA	TGTGCCAGTTCAGCCGGGACAGATACGCAGTATTTT	CASSAGTDTQYF
TRBV10-3	TRBJ1-5	NA	NA	TGTGCCATCAGTGAGCGGCGGGTTAGCAATCAGCCCCAGCATTTT	CAISERRVSNQPQHF
TRBV11-2	TRBJ1-2	NA	NA	TGTGCCAGCAGCTTGTCAGGGGCGATCTCTTCGGGCTACACCTTC	CASSLSGAISSGYTF
TRBV4-2	TRBJ1-2	few	TRBD1	TGTGCCAGCAGCCAAGATTCGTGGCAGGGGGCCCTCACCTTC	CASSQDSWQGALTF
TRBV7-7	TRBJ1-5	NA	TRBD1	TGTGCCAGCAGCTTAGTTACAGGGGGCAATCAGCCCCAGCATTTT	CASSLVTGGNQPQHF
TRBV10-3	TRBJ1-5	NA	NA	TGTGCCATCAGTGATCTAGCAGGGGACAATCAGCCCCAGCATTTT	CAISDLAGDNQPQHF
TRBV3-1/TRBV3-2	TRBJ2-1	NA	NA	TGTGCCAGCAGCCCATCCAGGGACAAGGCCATGTCATACAATGAGCAGTTCTTC	CASSPSRDKAMSYNEQFF
TRBV19	TRBJ2-3	NA	TRBD1	TGTGCCAGTAGGGCCAACAGGGGCACTAGCACAGATACGCAGTATTTT	CASRANRGTSTDTQYF
TRBV18	TRBJ2-2	NA	NA	TGTGCCAGCTCACAGACAGGGAACACCGGGGAGCTGTTTTTT	CASSQTGNTGELFF
TRBV6-5	TRBJ1-1	NA	TRBD1	TGTGCCAGCAGCCGGTTTCAGGGGGTGGGCACTGAAGCTTTCTTT	CASSRFQGVGTEAFF
TRBV18	TRBJ1-2	NA	TRBD1	TGTGCCAGCTCGATCGGTCTGGCAGGGGGGAACACCTTC	CASSIGLAGGNTF
TRBV21-1	TRBJ1-1	NA	NA	TGTGCCAGCAGCAACGGCCAGGTCAGTGGCACTGAAGCTTTCTTT	CASSNGQVSGTEAFF